Below, one TCR beta chain is given with its context. The data were obtained in a study of blood T cell repertoires in COVID-19. Only in-frame clones appear in the TCRdb table, and some are missing; sequencing was by immunoSEQ multiplex PCR. In the table there are about 240,000 clones, about 81% of which are singletons. The germline V gene has CDR1 KGHDR and CDR2 SFDVKD. The CDR3 length is 14 residues. V lost 4 bases, J lost 5 bases, and 11 bases lay in between. The source is a woman between 55 and 75 years old with active or convalescent COVID-19. The sample consisted of peripheral blood. The chain employs TRBV24-1 and TRBJ2-1, with D perhaps matching TRBD1 (5 bases). The CDR3 protein is CATSDARDHNEQFF. CDR3 nucleotides: TGTGCCACCAGTGACGCCAGGGATCACAATGAGCAGTTCTTC.